This T cell receptor (beta chain) was identified in a study of T cells in Graves' hyperthyroidism and ophthalmopathy. Study context: Staff took peripheral blood when the initial diagnosis was made, before any treatment began. Findings and limits, study-wide: For ophthalmopathy, model prediction preceded onset by a median about 6 months. Blood also held most thyroid clonotypes expanded beyond 0.001.

TCR beta CDR3 sequences were amplified from RNA transcripts. HTBI primers were used for first-round RT-PCR of the TCR CDR3. Using its own MiXCR run on the multiplex PCR reads, TCRdb lists one record per CDR3 protein. The sample has about 500,000 distinct CDR3 sequences, approximately 15% seen once. This clonotype was seen repeatedly, ten times or more. As yet, its antigen is unknown. Germline assignment: CDR1 SGHTA and CDR2 FQGNSA. V trimming: 5 bases; J trimming: 6 bases; junction bases outside the gene matches: 13. There are 15 residues in the CDR3. The material sequenced was blood. This chain uses TRBV7-2 with TRBJ2-7, with 7 bases that match TRBD1. This sequence was found in a woman between 18 and 30 years old with Graves' hyperthyroidism. For the CDR3, the DNA is TGTGCCAGCAGCGACCGGGACAGTGGTTCGGTCGAGCAGTACTTC. The encoded protein is CASSDRDSGSVEQYF.